The 5 T cell receptor beta chains listed next were all sequenced from one sample in a study of T-cell reconstitution after alpha-beta-depleted transplantation in children. A library of TCRbeta sequences, prepared with unique molecular identifiers, was generated. A single record per CDR3 protein comes from TCRdb applying MiXCR to the PCR reads. This repertoire shows 670,000 or so distinct CDR3 sequences, about an eighth found once; its top ten account for 0.79%. The source material was PBMCs, sampled before TCRalphabeta/CD19-depleted stem cell transplant. All receptors derive from a girl aged 2 to 10 with congenital amegakaryocytic thrombocytopenia, due to receive a stem cell transplant.

The gene calls are TRBV20-1 and TRBJ1-2; a weak D match, TRBD1 (6 bases). The CDR3 is made up of 13 amino acids. Germline CDR1 reads DFQATT; CDR2 reads SNEGSKA (reference sequence). V shed 5 bases and J shed 10 bases, with 20 bases lying between them. CDR3 DNA sequence: TGCAGTGCTTGGGGGGGCTCGGGGACCGACTACACCTTC. This codes for CSAWGGSGTDYTF.

V gene TRBV2 combines with J gene TRBJ1-6, with 8 bases lining up with TRBD1. The CDR3 is made up of 16 amino acids. V shed 4 bases and J 8 bases; nucleotides not matched to a gene: 10. The germline CDR1 and CDR2 sequences are SNHLY and FYNNEI. The CDR3 coding sequence is TGTGCCAGCAGTGCAACCCTGACAGGGGCTTATTCACCCCTCCACTTT. Its translation: CASSATLTGAYSPLHF.

There are a few counts of this clonotype. This chain joins TRBV5-6 and TRBJ2-7; TRBD2 agrees at 10 bases. V lost 3 bases to trimming and J lost 9 bases; unmatched junction nucleotides: 6. Looked up from germline, CDR1 is SGHDT and CDR2 is YYEEEE. The CDR3 contains 13 residues. The CDR3 coding sequence is TGTGCCAGCAGCTATCCCAAGCGGGAGGGGCAGTACTTC. Translation gives CASSYPKREGQYF.

V is TRBV10-2 and J is TRBJ2-7, with 9 nucleotides matching TRBD2. V lost 10 bases, J lost 7 bases, and 14 bases stayed unmatched. The CDR3 length is 14 residues. The V gene's germline CDR1 is WSHSY and CDR2 SAAADI. For the CDR3, the DNA is TGCGCCACCACACTAGCGGGCCAGGCGAAGGAGCAGTACTTC. Translation: CATTLAGQAKEQYF.

This clonotype turned up a few times. The chain combines TRBV5-1 with TRBJ2-7; possible D gene TRBD1, 6 bases. The CDR3 length is 14 residues. Trimming removed 0 bases at V and 9 bases at J, with 16 bases between. The germline V gene encodes CDR1 SGHRS and CDR2 YFSETQ. CDR3 sequence: CASSLDDGKGGQYF. The DNA of the CDR3 is TGCGCCAGCAGCTTGGACGACGGAAAAGGGGGGCAGTACTTC.